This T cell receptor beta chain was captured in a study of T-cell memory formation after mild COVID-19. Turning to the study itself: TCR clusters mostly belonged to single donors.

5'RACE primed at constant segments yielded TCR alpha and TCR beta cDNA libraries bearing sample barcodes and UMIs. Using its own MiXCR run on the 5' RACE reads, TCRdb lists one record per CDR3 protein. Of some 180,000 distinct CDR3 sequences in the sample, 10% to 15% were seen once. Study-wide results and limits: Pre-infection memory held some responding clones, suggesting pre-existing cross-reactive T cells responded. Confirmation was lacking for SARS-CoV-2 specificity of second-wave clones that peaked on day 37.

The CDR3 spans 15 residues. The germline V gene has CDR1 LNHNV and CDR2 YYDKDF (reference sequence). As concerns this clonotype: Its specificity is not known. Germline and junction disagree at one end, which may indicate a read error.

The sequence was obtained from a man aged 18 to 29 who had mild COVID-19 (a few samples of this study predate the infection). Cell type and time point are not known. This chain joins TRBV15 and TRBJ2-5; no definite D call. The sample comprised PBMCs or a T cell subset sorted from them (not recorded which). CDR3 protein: CSTSRDRILQETQYF. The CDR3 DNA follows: TGTTCCACCAGCAGAGATCGGATACTCCAAGAGACCCAGTACTTC.